This TCR beta chain is from a study of T-cell memory formation after mild COVID-19. Study background: TCR clusters mostly belonged to single donors. Study results and limitations: Still unconfirmed is whether the second-wave clones peaking on day 37 recognized SARS-CoV-2. Day 15 to 85 contracting clones showed balanced CD4/CD8; day 15 to 37 expanders favored CD4+.

This CDR3 is 13 amino acids long. The V gene end was trimmed by 10 bases and the J gene end by 6 bases; junction bases not matched to a gene: 6. CDR1 is ENHRY, CDR2 SYGVKD, per germline. As to this clonotype: As yet, its antigen is unknown.

Using constant-segment primers, 5'RACE produced TCR alpha and TCR beta cDNA libraries carrying sample barcodes and UMIs. Each CDR3 protein gets one entry after TCRdb re-called the 5' RACE reads with MiXCR. The sample gives about 340,000 distinct CDR3 sequences, 14% of which show up once; about 20% is in the top ten. The chain employs TRBV10-3 and TRBJ1-6; 7 bases map to TRBD1. The sequence came from a man aged 18 to 29 who had mild COVID-19 (a few samples of this study predate the infection). Cell type and time point are not known. The sample consisted of PBMCs or a T cell subset sorted from them (not recorded which). In DNA, the CDR3 is TGTGCCACAGCCGGGACAGTTAATTCACCCCTCCACTTT. The encoded protein is CATAGTVNSPLHF.